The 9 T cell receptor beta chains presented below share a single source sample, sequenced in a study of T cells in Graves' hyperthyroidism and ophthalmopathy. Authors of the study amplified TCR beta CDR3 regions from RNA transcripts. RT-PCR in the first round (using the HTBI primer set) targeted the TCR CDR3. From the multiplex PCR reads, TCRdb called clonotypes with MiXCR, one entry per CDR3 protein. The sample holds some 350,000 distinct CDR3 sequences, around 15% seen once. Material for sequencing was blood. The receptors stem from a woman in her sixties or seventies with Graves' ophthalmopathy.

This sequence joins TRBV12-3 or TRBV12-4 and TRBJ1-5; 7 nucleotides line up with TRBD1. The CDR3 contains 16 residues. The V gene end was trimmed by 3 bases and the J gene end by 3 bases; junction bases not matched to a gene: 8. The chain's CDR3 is CASSFRRGGDNQPQHF. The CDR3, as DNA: TGTGCCAGCAGTTTTCGCAGGGGGGGGGACAATCAGCCCCAGCATTTT.

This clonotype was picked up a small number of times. The CDR3 nucleotides read TGTGCCAGCAGTTTGACTCCCCAGAACACCGGGGAGCTGTTTTTT. Translated, it gives CASSLTPQNTGELFF. This chain links TRBV12-3 or TRBV12-4 with TRBJ2-2; D is ambiguous. The CDR3 runs 15 residues. Trimming took off 3 bases at V and 1 base at J, with 9 bases between the two ends.

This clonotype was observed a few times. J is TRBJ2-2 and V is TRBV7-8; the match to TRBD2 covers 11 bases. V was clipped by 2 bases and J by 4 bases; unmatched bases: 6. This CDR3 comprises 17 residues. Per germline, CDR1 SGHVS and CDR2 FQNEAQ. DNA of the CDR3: TGTGCCAGCAGCTTACCTGGTCTAGCGGGAGGCACCGGGGAGCTGTTTTTT. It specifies CASSLPGLAGGTGELFF.

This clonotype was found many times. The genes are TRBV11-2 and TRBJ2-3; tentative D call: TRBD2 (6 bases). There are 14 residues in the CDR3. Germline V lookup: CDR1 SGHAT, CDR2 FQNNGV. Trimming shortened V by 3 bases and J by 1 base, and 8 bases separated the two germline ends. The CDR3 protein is CASSLGGGTDTQYF. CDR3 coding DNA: TGTGCCAGCAGCTTGGGGGGAGGCACAGATACGCAGTATTTT.

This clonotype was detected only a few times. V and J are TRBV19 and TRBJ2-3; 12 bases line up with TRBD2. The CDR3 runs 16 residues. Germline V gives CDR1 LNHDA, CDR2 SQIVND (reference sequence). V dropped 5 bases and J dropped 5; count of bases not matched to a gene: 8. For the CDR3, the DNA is TGTGCCAGTAGTCCTTGGACTAGCGGGATTCGAGATACGCAGTATTTT. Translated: CASSPWTSGIRDTQYF. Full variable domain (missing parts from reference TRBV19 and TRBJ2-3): DGGITQSPKYLFRKEGQNVTLSCEQNLNHDAMYWYRQDPGQGLRLIYYSQIVNDFQKGDIAEGYSVSREKKESFPLTVTSAQKNPTAFYLCASSPWTSGIRDTQYFGPGTRLTVL.

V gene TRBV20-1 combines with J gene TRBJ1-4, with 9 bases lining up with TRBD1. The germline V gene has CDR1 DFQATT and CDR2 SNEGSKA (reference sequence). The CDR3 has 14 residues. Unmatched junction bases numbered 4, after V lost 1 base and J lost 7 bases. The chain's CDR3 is CSARADRGIEKLFF. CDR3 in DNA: TGCAGTGCTAGAGCCGACAGGGGGATTGAAAAACTGTTTTTT.

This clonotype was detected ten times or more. Written as DNA, the CDR3 is TGTGCCAGCAGCGGCCACCGGGACAGGGGGAACAACGAGCAGTACTTC. Amino acids: CASSGHRDRGNNEQYF. The V call is TRBV7-9, the J call TRBJ2-7, with 11 bases that match TRBD1. V dropped 5 bases and J dropped 5; count of bases not matched to a gene: 11. The CDR3 is 16 amino acids. The germline CDR1 and CDR2 sequences are SEHNR and FQNEAQ (reference sequence).

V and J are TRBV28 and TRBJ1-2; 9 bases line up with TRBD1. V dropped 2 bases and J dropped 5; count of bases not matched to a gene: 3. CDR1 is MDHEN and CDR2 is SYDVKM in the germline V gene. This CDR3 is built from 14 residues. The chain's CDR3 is CASSLTGQGYGYTF. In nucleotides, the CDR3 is TGTGCCAGCAGTTTAACCGGACAGGGGTATGGCTACACCTTC.

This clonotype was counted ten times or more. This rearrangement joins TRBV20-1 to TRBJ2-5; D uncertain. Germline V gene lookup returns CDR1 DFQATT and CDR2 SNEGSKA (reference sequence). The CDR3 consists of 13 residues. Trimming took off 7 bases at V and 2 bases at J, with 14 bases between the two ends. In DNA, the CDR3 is TGCAGTGGGTTTTGGCGGCTACAAGAGACCCAGTACTTC. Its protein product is CSGFWRLQETQYF.